This TCR beta chain was obtained from a study of cytomegalovirus exposure and HLA in healthy donors. Only one count was recorded for this clone. The antigen remains undetermined. Study-wide findings and caveats: The authors enumerated some 160 TCR beta chains as linked to cytomegalovirus. Researchers left out some V segments, among them TRBV6-2 and TRBV6-3, as indistinguishable. Reports showed the classifier diagnosing cytomegalovirus status with high specificity and sensitivity. Across donors, presence/absence analyses took sequencing depth to be roughly uniform.

In the PCR, 60 Vbeta and 13 Jbeta primers were used. The protocol was immunoSEQ multiplex PCR, while the TCRdb copy is restricted to in-frame clones and leaves out a portion. The table has some 180,000 clones, approximately 84% seen once; the top ten hold more than 1.1%. The CDR3 runs to 13 residues. J was trimmed by 7 bases and V by 6 bases; bases with no gene match: 5. Germline CDR1 and CDR2: MNHEY and SVGAGI. This sequence was found in a girl aged 5-17 years in good health and CMV-seropositive. The rearrangement uses TRBV6-5 and TRBJ1-2, with 10 positions matching TRBD1. Input material: PBMCs. The CDR3 DNA sequence: TGTGCCAGCAGACCCGACAGGGGGCTTGGCTACACCTTC. Translating gives CASRPDRGLGYTF.